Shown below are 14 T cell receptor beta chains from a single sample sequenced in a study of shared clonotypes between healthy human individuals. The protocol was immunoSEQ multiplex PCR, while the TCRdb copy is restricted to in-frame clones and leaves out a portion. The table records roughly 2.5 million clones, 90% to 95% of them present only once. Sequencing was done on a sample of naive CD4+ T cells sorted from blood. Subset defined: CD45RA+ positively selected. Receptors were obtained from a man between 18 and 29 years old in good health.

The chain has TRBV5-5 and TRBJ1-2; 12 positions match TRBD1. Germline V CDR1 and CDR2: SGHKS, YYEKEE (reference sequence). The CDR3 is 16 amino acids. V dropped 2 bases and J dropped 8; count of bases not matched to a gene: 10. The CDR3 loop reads CASSLREGQGARGYTF. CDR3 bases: TGTGCCAGCAGCTTAAGAGAGGGACAGGGGGCGCGAGGCTACACCTTC.

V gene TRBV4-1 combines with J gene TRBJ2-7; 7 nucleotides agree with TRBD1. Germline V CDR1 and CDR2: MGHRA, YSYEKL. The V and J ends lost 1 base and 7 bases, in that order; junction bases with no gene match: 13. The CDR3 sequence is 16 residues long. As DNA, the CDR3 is TGCGCCAGCAGCCAAGCCCGGACAGGCCCCGGCATAGAGCAGTACTTC. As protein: CASSQARTGPGIEQYF.

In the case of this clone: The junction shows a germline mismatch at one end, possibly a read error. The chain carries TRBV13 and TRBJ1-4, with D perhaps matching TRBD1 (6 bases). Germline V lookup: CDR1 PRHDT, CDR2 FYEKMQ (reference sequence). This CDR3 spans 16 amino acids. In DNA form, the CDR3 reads TGTGCCAGCAGTTTAGGACAGTCTGGAACTAATGAAAAACTGTTTTTT. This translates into CASSLGQSGTNEKLFF.

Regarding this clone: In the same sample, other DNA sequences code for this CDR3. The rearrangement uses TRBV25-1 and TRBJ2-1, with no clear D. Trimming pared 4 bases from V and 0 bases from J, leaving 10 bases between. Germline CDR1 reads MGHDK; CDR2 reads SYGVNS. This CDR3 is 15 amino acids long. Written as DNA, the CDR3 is TGTGCCAGCAGTGTTCGAAGGAGCTCCTACAATGAGCAGTTCTTC. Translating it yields CASSVRRSSYNEQFF.

Here the CDR3 DNA reads TGTGCCAGCAGTTTTAGGCCAACTGAGCCCCAGCATTTT. Amino acid sequence: CASSFRPTEPQHF. This chain connects TRBV27 to TRBJ1-5; D is uncertain. This CDR3 has 13 amino acids. The V gene lost 3 bases and the J gene lost 8 bases, with 11 bases spanning the gap. The germline gives CDR1 MNHEY, CDR2 SMNVEV (reference sequence).

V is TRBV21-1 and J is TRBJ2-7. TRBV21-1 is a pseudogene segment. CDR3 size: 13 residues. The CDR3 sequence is CASRGSEGDEQYF. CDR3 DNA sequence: TGTGCCAGCAGGGGGTCGGAGGGGGACGAGCAGTACTTC.

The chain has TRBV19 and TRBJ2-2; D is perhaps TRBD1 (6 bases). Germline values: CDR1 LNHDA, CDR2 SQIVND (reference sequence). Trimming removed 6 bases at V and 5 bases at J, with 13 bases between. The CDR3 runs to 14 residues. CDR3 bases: TGTGCCAGTAGCCCATACAGGGAAACCGGGGAGCTGTTTTTT. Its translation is CASSPYRETGELFF.

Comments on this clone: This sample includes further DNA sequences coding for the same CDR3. This chain's CDR3 is CASSYWGTGELFF. CDR3 DNA sequence: TGTGCCAGCAGTTATTGGGGGACCGGGGAGCTGTTTTTT. The chain recombines TRBV6-5 with TRBJ2-2; D might be TRBD1 or TRBD2, each matching 5 bases. From germline, CDR1 is MNHEY and CDR2 SVGAGI. This CDR3 is 13 amino acids long. The V end lost 3 bases, the J end lost 5 bases, and 7 bases lay between the germline ends.

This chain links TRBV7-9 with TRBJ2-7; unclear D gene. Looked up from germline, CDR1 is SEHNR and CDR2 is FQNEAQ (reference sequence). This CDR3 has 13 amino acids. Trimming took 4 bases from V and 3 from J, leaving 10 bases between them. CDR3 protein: CASSSQVGYEQYF. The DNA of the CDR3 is TGTGCCAGCAGCTCCCAAGTTGGCTACGAGCAGTACTTC. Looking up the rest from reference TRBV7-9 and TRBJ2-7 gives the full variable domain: DTGVSQNPRHKITKRGQNVTFRCDPISEHNRLYWYRQTLGQGPEFLTYFQNEAQLEKSRLLSDRFSAERPKGSFSTLEIQRTEQGDSAMYLCASSSQVGYEQYFGPGTRLTVT.

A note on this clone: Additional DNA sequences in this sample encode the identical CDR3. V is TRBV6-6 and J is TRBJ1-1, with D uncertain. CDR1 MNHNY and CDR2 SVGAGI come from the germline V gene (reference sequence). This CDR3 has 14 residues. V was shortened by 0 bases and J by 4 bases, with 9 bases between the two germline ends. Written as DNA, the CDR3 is TGTGCCAGCAGTTACTCGCGGGAGGGCACTGAAGCTTTCTTT. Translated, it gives CASSYSREGTEAFF.

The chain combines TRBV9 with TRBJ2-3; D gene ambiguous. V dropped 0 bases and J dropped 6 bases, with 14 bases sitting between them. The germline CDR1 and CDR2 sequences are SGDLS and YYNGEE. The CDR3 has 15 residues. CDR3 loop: CASSVATRALDTQYF. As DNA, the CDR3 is TGTGCCAGCAGCGTAGCTACTCGGGCCTTGGATACGCAGTATTTT.

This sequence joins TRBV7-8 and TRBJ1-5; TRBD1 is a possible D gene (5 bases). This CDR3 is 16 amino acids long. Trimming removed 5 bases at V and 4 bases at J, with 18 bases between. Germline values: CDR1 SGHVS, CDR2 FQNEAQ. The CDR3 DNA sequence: TGTGCCAGCAGCCCCCTTGGGACCCAGGGTAATCAGCCCCAGCATTTT. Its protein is CASSPLGTQGNQPQHF.

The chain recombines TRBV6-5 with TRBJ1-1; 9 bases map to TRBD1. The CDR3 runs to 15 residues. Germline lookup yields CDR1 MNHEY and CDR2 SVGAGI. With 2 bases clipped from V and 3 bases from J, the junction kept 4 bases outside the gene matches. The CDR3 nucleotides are TGTGCCAGCAGTTACGATGGGGACAGGGACACTGAAGCTTTCTTT. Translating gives CASSYDGDRDTEAFF.

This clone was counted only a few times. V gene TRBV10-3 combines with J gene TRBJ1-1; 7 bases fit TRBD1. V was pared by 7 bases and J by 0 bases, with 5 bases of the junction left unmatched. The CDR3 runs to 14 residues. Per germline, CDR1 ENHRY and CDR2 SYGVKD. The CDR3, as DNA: TGTGCCATCAATAAGGGGGCGGTGAACACTGAAGCTTTCTTT. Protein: CAINKGAVNTEAFF.